A single sample gave rise to the 8 T cell receptor beta chains below, sequenced in a study of cytomegalovirus exposure and HLA in healthy donors. Researchers ran the PCR with 60 Vbeta and 13 Jbeta primers. Profiled with immunoSEQ multiplex PCR; TCRdb holds only in-frame clones, not every one. This sample carries roughly 150,000 clones, 82% of them seen once, and the ten largest clones take around 6.6%. The specimen was PBMCs. The receptors stem from a woman in her forties or fifties in good health and CMV-seropositive.

The genes are TRBV2 and TRBJ2-7; D is possibly TRBD1 (5 bases). This CDR3 has 15 amino acids. CDR1 and CDR2 (germline): SNHLY, FYNNEI. V lost 7 bases, J lost 3 bases, and 19 bases lay in between. The CDR3 DNA sequence: TGTGCCAGCATCCTTACCCGGACACGCGGCTACGAGCAGTACTTC. Protein sequence: CASILTRTRGYEQYF.

CDR3 sequence: CASSQGAYTDQPQHF. The CDR3 nucleotides are TGCGCCAGCAGCCAAGGGGCCTACACAGATCAGCCCCAGCATTTT. This sequence joins TRBV4-3 and TRBJ1-5, with D unclear. V lost 1 base and J lost 5, with 12 bases in between. Germline values: CDR1 LGHNA, CDR2 YSLEER. The CDR3 runs 15 residues.

This clone was observed a few times. This chain links TRBV5-4 with TRBJ2-7; TRBD2 agrees at 11 bases. This CDR3 spans 16 amino acids. The germline gives CDR1 SGHNT, CDR2 YYREEE (reference sequence). V shed 4 bases and J 6 bases; nucleotides not matched to a gene: 12. In DNA form, the CDR3 reads TGTGCCAGCAGCATACTAGCGGGGGCCGCAATGGGCGAGCAGTACTTC. Protein sequence: CASSILAGAAMGEQYF.

The genes are TRBV7-2 and TRBJ1-6; perhaps TRBD1 as D (5 bases). Between the trimmed V and J ends, which lost 1 base and 1 base, there was a span of 5 bases. Germline CDR1 reads SGHTA; CDR2 reads FQGNSA. The CDR3 is 15 amino acids. The CDR3 DNA reads as TGTGCCAGCAGCTTAGGACAGTCCTATAATTCACCCCTCCACTTT. It codes for CASSLGQSYNSPLHF.

This clone was observed a few times. Other DNA sequences within the sample encode an identical CDR3. This chain joins TRBV27 and TRBJ2-1; perhaps TRBD1 as D (5 bases). V dropped 2 bases and J dropped 3 bases, with 8 bases sitting between them. CDR3 length: 14 amino acids. Germline V gives CDR1 MNHEY, CDR2 SMNVEV (reference sequence). DNA of the CDR3: TGTGCCAGCAGTTTAGCCGACAGCTACAATGAGCAGTTCTTC. It yields the protein CASSLADSYNEQFF.

The chain joins TRBV18 to TRBJ1-1; D is perhaps TRBD1 (5 bases). The CDR3 covers 14 residues. Germline values: CDR1 KGHSH, CDR2 LQKENI. V lost 3 bases and J 2 bases, leaving 10 bases between the germline ends. The CDR3: CASSPLGANTEAFF. CDR3 bases: TGTGCCAGCTCACCCCTAGGGGCAAACACTGAAGCTTTCTTT.

V usage is TRBV5-6 and J usage is TRBJ2-7, with TRBD2 as a possible D gene (5 bases). Germline V CDR1 and CDR2: SGHDT, YYEEEE. V lost 0 bases and J 0 bases, leaving 16 bases between the germline ends. CDR3 length equals 17 residues. The CDR3 nucleotides are TGTGCCAGCAGCTTGGAAGGATTCGGGGAGATCTCCTACGAGCAGTACTTC. Amino acids: CASSLEGFGEISYEQYF.

V and J are TRBV2 and TRBJ2-1; 9 positions agree with TRBD2. The length of the CDR3 is 15 residues. V shed 2 bases and J 8 bases; nucleotides not matched to a gene: 7. The V gene's germline CDR1 is SNHLY and CDR2 FYNNEI. The CDR3 reads CASSESGGGVYEQFF. CDR3 DNA sequence: TGTGCCAGCAGTGAATCTGGCGGGGGGGTCTATGAGCAGTTCTTC.